This T cell receptor (beta chain) was recovered during a study of blood T cell repertoires in COVID-19. The Seattle patients joined while their infection was active and were tracked longitudinally afterward. Methods used by the authors: Estimation of nucleated cell counts relied on the amplification of reference gene primers. Libraries were prepared by immunoSEQ multiplex PCR; TCRdb keeps only in-frame clonotypes and omits some of them. Clone size and the V and J calls come from that table; the DNA yielded D and trimming. Of 400,000 to 450,000 clones listed, approximately 91% are singletons. CDR3 length: 18 amino acids. Per the germline V gene, CDR1 is KGHSH and CDR2 is LQKENI. Unmatched junction bases numbered 10, after V lost 3 bases and J lost 5 bases.

The sequence derives from a woman aged 40-49 years with COVID-19, enrolled during active disease. This rearrangement joins TRBV18 to TRBJ2-2; TRBD2 matches at 12 bases. Source material: peripheral blood. The CDR3 coding sequence is TGTGCCAGCTCACCGAAGACTAGCGGGGGAATTGGTACCGGGGAGCTGTTTTTT. It yields the protein CASSPKTSGGIGTGELFF.